The 10 T cell receptor beta chains below were found in one sample sequenced in a study of blood T cell repertoires in COVID-19 (dated by TCRdb to between 2020 and 2021). Libraries were constructed by the immunoSEQ multiplex PCR assay. Here the immuneACCESS table is served through TCRdb, limited to in-frame sequences with V and J called. Missing clones are a known gap in these copies; in checked studies unresolved V genes cover under half, and the rest lacks a known reason. Within this sample are under 200,000 clones, with about 87% of them counted one time only. The ten biggest clones cover over 9% of the sample. The sequencing sample was made of peripheral blood. The receptors were gathered from a woman aged 65 to 85 with COVID-19, enrolled during active disease.

The chain combines TRBV5-4 with TRBJ2-7, with 9 nucleotides matching TRBD1. Losses at the gene ends were 2 bases for V and 4 bases for J; bases not matched to a gene: 4. In germline, CDR1 is SGHNT, CDR2 YYREEE (reference sequence). This CDR3 is 14 amino acids long. The DNA for the CDR3 is TGTGCCAGCAGCTTCGGGACAGGGCGATACGAGCAGTACTTC. This sequence encodes CASSFGTGRYEQYF.

The chain uses TRBV5-1 and TRBJ1-1, with no clear D. V was clipped by 4 bases and J by 7 bases, with 14 bases between them. CDR1 SGHRS and CDR2 YFSETQ come from the germline V gene. This CDR3 is 13 amino acids long. CDR3: CASSPHGGLEAFF. The CDR3 coding sequence is TGCGCCAGCAGCCCCCACGGTGGACTTGAAGCTTTCTTT.

This chain connects TRBV7-2 to TRBJ1-5; D call uncertain. Germline lookup yields CDR1 SGHTA and CDR2 FQGNSA. CDR3 length: 15 amino acids. V was pared by 6 bases and J by 1 base, with 13 bases between. In nucleotides, the CDR3 is TGTGCCAGCAGTACGCCCGGAGGCAGCAATCAGCCCCAGCATTTT. It is translated as CASSTPGGSNQPQHF.

The gene calls are TRBV5-1 and TRBJ1-6; D remains ambiguous. This CDR3 has 15 amino acids. V shed 1 base and J shed 6 bases, with 11 bases lying between them. The germline V gene encodes CDR1 SGHRS and CDR2 YFSETQ. The DNA of the CDR3 is TGCGCCAGCAGCTTGAGGAGAGCACCTAATTCACCCCTCCACTTT. Translated, it gives CASSLRRAPNSPLHF.

CDR3 nucleotides: TGTGCCAGCAGCCGTGACAGCCCCAATCAGCCCCAGCATTTT. It specifies CASSRDSPNQPQHF. The gene calls are TRBV6-6 and TRBJ1-5, with a possible D match to TRBD1 (5 bases). The CDR3 covers 14 residues. V dropped 6 bases and J dropped 3 bases, with 12 bases sitting between them. From germline, CDR1 is MNHNY and CDR2 SVGAGI (reference sequence).

The rearrangement joins TRBV6-1 to TRBJ2-7, with 7 nucleotides matching TRBD1. The ends lost 3 bases at V and 3 bases at J; junction bases unmatched: 5. The CDR3 sequence is 14 residues long. Germline loops: CDR1 MNHNS, CDR2 SASEGT. CDR3 nucleotide sequence: TGTGCCAGCAGTGATCGAGACAGGGACTACGAGCAGTACTTC. This sequence encodes CASSDRDRDYEQYF.

The chain uses TRBV5-5 and TRBJ1-1; possibly TRBD1 for D (5 bases). This CDR3 has 15 amino acids. The ends were cut back, 4 bases at V and 1 base at J, with 14 bases in the middle. Germline CDR1 reads SGHKS; CDR2 reads YYEKEE (reference sequence). The DNA for the CDR3 is TGTGCCAGCAGCCAGACGACAAGGGGGAACACTGAAGCTTTCTTT. This codes for CASSQTTRGNTEAFF.

The J gene is TRBJ2-2, the V gene TRBV19; maybe TRBD1 (6 bases). The V gene's germline CDR1 is LNHDA and CDR2 SQIVND (reference sequence). Between the trimmed V and J ends, which lost 6 bases and 5 bases, there was a span of 16 bases. The CDR3 spans 15 residues. The DNA for the CDR3 is TGTGCCAGTAGCCGGGACACCCAGTTGACCGGGGAGCTGTTTTTT. This encodes CASSRDTQLTGELFF.

V usage is TRBV2 and J usage is TRBJ1-1, with unresolved D. Germline lookup yields CDR1 SNHLY and CDR2 FYNNEI. Trimming left V 4 bases short and J 4 bases short, with 10 bases between. This CDR3 region has 13 residues. CDR3 in DNA: TGTGCCAGCAGTGGAGGGTCTGGCACTGAAGCTTTCTTT. Protein sequence: CASSGGSGTEAFF. Supplemented by reference TRBV2 and TRBJ1-1, the full variable domain reads EPEVTQTPSHQVTQMGQEVILRCVPISNHLYFYWYRQILGQKVEFLVSFYNNEISEKSEIFDDQFSVERPDGSNFTLKIRSTKLEDSAMYFCASSGGSGTEAFFGQGTRLTVV.

As DNA, the CDR3 is TGTGCCTGGGGGGGAGGTTACAATGAGCAGTTCTTC. This sequence encodes CAWGGGYNEQFF. This rearrangement joins TRBV30 to TRBJ2-1, with D maybe TRBD2 (6 bases). V was shortened by 5 bases and J by 4 bases, with 9 bases between the two germline ends. CDR1 is GTSNPN, CDR2 SVGIG, per germline (reference sequence). The CDR3 contains 12 residues. The complete variable domain, with remaining parts taken from reference TRBV30 and TRBJ2-1, reads SQTIHQWPATLVQPVGSPLSLECTVEGTSNPNLYWYRQAAGRGLQLLFYSVGIGQISSEVPQNLSASRPQDRQFILSSKKLLLSDSGFYLCAWGGGYNEQFFGPGTRLTVL.